The sequence of this TCR beta chain was determined in a study of T-cell memory formation after mild COVID-19 (dated by TCRdb to 2020 to 2023). For the wider study: TCR sequence clusters from the two donors were largely donor specific. T-cell clones expanding and contracting after mild COVID-19 in two donors were tracked by longitudinal TCRalpha and TCRbeta repertoire sequencing. The cohort comprised two young, previously healthy adult volunteers, one female and one male. Study-wide conclusions, independent of this receptor: The study included only two mild cases, and larger cohorts that include severe cases with pre-infection samples were judged to be necessary. Clones contracting from day 15 to 85 had balanced CD4/CD8 phenotypes, while a second wave expanding from day 15 to 37 was biased towards CD4+. Contracting CD4+ clones turned up mainly in the CM and EM memory subsets, whereas EMRA was where CD8+ clones were enriched. Some responding clones were detected in pre-infection memory, suggesting pre-existing cross-reactive memory T cells joined the SARS-CoV-2 response. Whether the second-wave clones peaking on day 37 were SARS-CoV-2 specific was not confirmed.

TCRdb names Illumina NovaSeq 6000 as the instrument used. cDNA libraries for TCRalpha and TCRbeta were prepared by 5'RACE using constant-segment primers, with sample barcodes and unique molecular identifiers added. Trizol reagent was used to extract RNA from every sample. The libraries were amplified in two PCR steps, and the second step added a second sample barcode and Illumina TruSeq adapters. The libraries were sequenced on an Illumina NovaSeq using 2 x 150 bp paired-end reads. Per the authors' processing: Demultiplexing of reads and collapsing into UMI-guided consensus sequences were performed with migec v1.2.7. Using mixcr v2.1.11, the UMI consensuses were aligned to TRA and TRB V and J templates and assembled into clonotypes. Expanded or contracted clonotypes were those called significant by both edgeR and NoisET, with noise models trained on biological replicates. edgeR calls used a false discovery rate-adjusted p below 0.01 and a log2 fold-change threshold of 1. PCA with hierarchical clustering of max-normalized trajectories of the 1000 most abundant clonotypes was used as exploratory dynamics analysis. Separately sequenced CD4+ and CD8+ repertoires were used to assign a CD4 or CD8 phenotype to each responding clone. Using fastp trimming at Q25 and MiXCR clonotype assembly, TCRdb reanalyzed the public sequencing data and kept in-frame beta chains. When rows share a CDR3 protein, they turn into one entry using the most common DNA and genes. None of the V and J calls come from the authors' own analysis; TCRdb made them. A total of 300,000 to 350,000 distinct CDR3 sequences appear in this sample, more than 13% of them only once. The ten biggest clones cover around 20% of the sample.

Of note for this clonotype: Which antigen it targets is not known. Qualities for individual bases were not recorded, and no much larger clone is one base off.

Ficoll-Paque density gradient centrifugation was used to isolate PBMCs. The sequence was obtained from a man between 18 and 29 years old who had mild COVID-19 (a few samples of this study predate the infection). The sample titles of this study are shuffled in the database, so cell type and time point are left out; the donor was told from shared clones. What was sequenced was PBMCs or a T cell subset sorted from them (not recorded which).

This receptor carries the CDR3 CASSPLTANTGELFF. The sequenced DNA: TGTGCCAGCAGCCCTCTGACAGCGAACACCGGGGAGCTGTTTTTT. The rearrangement joined TRBV14 to TRBJ2-2, with a tentative D gene TRBD1 over 5 matching bases. CDR1 SGHDN and CDR2 FVKESK were looked up in the germline V gene. V is shortened by 4 bases, J by 0 bases, and the region joining them spans 9 bases. The CDR3 contains 15 residues, cysteine and phenylalanine counted. Only the CDR3 DNA is retained, 45 bases long and in frame from the first base.